This TCR beta chain originates from a study of blood T cells in healthy people across ages. Findings and caveats of the study: More naive CD4+ cells and higher diversity were found in long-lived than in aged donors. Per million T cells, TCR beta diversity dropped about linearly as age rose. Underestimates were what the diversity estimates from one million T cells were considered to be.

On this clonotype: As yet, its antigen is unknown.

The CDR3 sequence is 14 residues long. V dropped 7 bases and J dropped 14; count of bases not matched to a gene: 13. Then a second PCR, running roughly 7 to 12 cycles, was carried out with a sample-barcoded 5' primer and a J-beta primer mix. TCRdb re-analysed the 5' RACE reads in MiXCR, keeping a single row per CDR3 protein. The sample contains about 1,800,000 distinct CDR3 sequences, 28% of which appear only once. A minimum of 5 micrograms of total RNA was extracted per sample. The chain employs TRBV12-3 or TRBV12-4 and TRBJ2-1; 11 nucleotides line up with TRBD2. The sequencing input was blood. The clonotype originates from a woman aged 25 to 39 in good health. The CDR3 bases are TGTGCCAGCAATACCCTGGATAGCGGGAGGGCCGAGTTCTTC. This sequence encodes CASNTLDSGRAEFF.